Included here is one TCR beta chain sequence, with context. This sample includes further DNA sequences coding for the same CDR3. The CDR3 contains 11 residues. V lost 6 bases to trimming and J lost 7 bases, with 7 bases between them. Profiled with immunoSEQ multiplex PCR; TCRdb holds only in-frame clones, not every one. Among around 250,000 clones listed, about 85% were seen once. The sample originates from a study of blood T cell repertoires in COVID-19. The rearrangement uses TRBV12-3 or TRBV12-4 and TRBJ2-1; D is unresolved. Material for sequencing was peripheral blood. The sequence came from a man aged 25-40 years who had recovered from COVID-19. The DNA of the CDR3 is TGTGCCAGCAGGCGCGGAAATGAGCAGTTCTTC. Its translation: CASRRGNEQFF.